This TCR beta chain appears in the sequencing data of a study of blood T cell repertoires in COVID-19. Study-wide context: T cells, B-cell-depleted T cells, or PBMCs supplied cDNA or gDNA.

The germline CDR1 and CDR2 sequences are MDHEN and SYDVKM. With V trimmed by 6 bases and J by 9 bases, 7 bases remained unmatched. CDR3 length: 12 residues. Per the study methods: Estimation of nucleated cell counts relied on the amplification of reference gene primers. Here immunoSEQ multiplex PCR was the method, and the copy in TCRdb shows in-frame clones only, minus some. The D gene and trimming were derived from the DNA, and the V and J assignments and clone size from that table. The sample holds about 79,000 clones, approximately 90% seen once. The sequence came from a man in his sixties or seventies with active or convalescent COVID-19. The chain is built from TRBV28 and TRBJ2-7; TRBD2 aligns across 8 bases. Sequenced sample: peripheral blood. CDR3 in amino acids: CASRGLVLRQYF. DNA for the CDR3: TGTGCCAGCAGGGGACTAGTCCTCAGGCAGTACTTC.